This T cell receptor beta chain comes out of a study of T cell responses to AZD1222 COVID-19 vaccine. Findings and limits, study-wide: Donors were chiefly white British, with a greater number of females, and clonal diversity was perhaps underestimated.

Only one count was recorded for this clone. No antigen is known for it. TCRdb keeps only in-frame clones here, not all; method: immunoSEQ multiplex PCR. Among some 160,000 clones listed, approximately 90% were seen once. Looked up from germline, CDR1 is SGDLS and CDR2 is YYNGEE. V dropped 3 bases and J dropped 3 bases, with 10 bases sitting between them. The CDR3 is made up of 14 amino acids. The chain combines TRBV9 with TRBJ1-3; the D is unclear. The clonotype originates from an adult in good health. The input for sequencing was peripheral blood, taken on day 0 of AZD1222 vaccination. The CDR3 sequence is CASSDKWGGNTIYF. In nucleotides, the CDR3 is TGTGCCAGCAGCGACAAGTGGGGTGGAAACACCATATATTTT.